Following are 12 T cell receptor beta chains from one sample sequenced in a study of shared T cell receptors in the human thymus. Sequencing was performed with immunoSEQ multiplex PCR; in TCRdb, only in-frame clones are kept and a portion is missing. Among roughly 560,000 clones, more than 75% were seen once, and the ten largest hold approximately 0.013%. This sample also appeared in a second study, on human thymus T cells.

Sequencing was carried out using thymocytes. These receptors all come from a boy younger than two with a congenital heart defect.

The chain has TRBV9 and TRBJ2-1; 7 nucleotides match TRBD2. Germline V gene data show CDR1 as SGDLS and CDR2 as YYNGEE. This CDR3 region has 17 residues. After removal of 0 bases from V and 10 bases from J, the junction contained 16 bases not matched to a gene. CDR3 nucleotide sequence: TGTGCCAGCAGCGTAGACCCAGCGGGAAGGATCACCGGAGAGCAGTTCTTC. This encodes CASSVDPAGRITGEQFF. The full variable domain, with the rest looked up from reference TRBV9 and TRBJ2-1, is DSGVTQTPKHLITATGQRVTLRCSPRSGDLSVYWYQQSLDQGLQFLIQYYNGEERAKGNILERFSAQQFPDLHSELNLSSLELGDSALYFCASSVDPAGRITGEQFFGPGTRLTVL.

The chain carries TRBV2 and TRBJ1-1, with D tentatively TRBD1 (6 bases). Trimming cost V 4 bases and J 3 bases, with 12 bases left between them. The CDR3 is 14 amino acids. Per the germline V gene, CDR1 is SNHLY and CDR2 is FYNNEI. CDR3 nucleotide sequence: TGTGCCAGCAGTGTCGACAGGACTGACACTGAAGCTTTCTTT. Amino acids: CASSVDRTDTEAFF. Drawing the rest from reference TRBV2 and TRBJ1-1, the complete variable domain is EPEVTQTPSHQVTQMGQEVILRCVPISNHLYFYWYRQILGQKVEFLVSFYNNEISEKSEIFDDQFSVERPDGSNFTLKIRSTKLEDSAMYFCASSVDRTDTEAFFGQGTRLTVV.

The chain uses TRBV13 and TRBJ1-2; D may be TRBD1 (5 bases). Germline assignment: CDR1 PRHDT and CDR2 FYEKMQ (reference sequence). V was clipped by 2 bases and J by 6 bases, with 10 bases between them. The CDR3 is 13 residues long. This CDR3 is CASSLFNRNGYTF. In DNA, the CDR3 is TGTGCCAGCAGCTTATTTAACAGGAATGGCTACACCTTC. Full variable domain (missing parts from reference TRBV13 and TRBJ1-2): AAGVIQSPRHLIKEKRETATLKCYPIPRHDTVYWYQQGPGQDPQFLISFYEKMQSDKGSIPDRFSAQQFSDYHSELNMSSLELGDSALYFCASSLFNRNGYTFGSGTRLTVV.

This clone was seen a handful of times. The rearrangement uses TRBV11-3 and TRBJ2-2; 10 bases are a match to TRBD2. The CDR3 length is 12 residues. CDR1 and CDR2 (germline): SGHNT, YENEEA. The CDR3 DNA reads as TGTGGAGCTAGCGGGAGTAGGGGGGAGCTGTTTTTT. It is translated as CGASGSRGELFF.

The rearrangement joins TRBV5-4 to TRBJ2-5, with 12 bases fitting TRBD2. The germline V gene has CDR1 SGHNT and CDR2 YYREEE (reference sequence). The CDR3 totals 16 residues. Trimming at V came to 3 bases and at J to 5 bases, leaving 8 bases not matched to a gene. The chain's CDR3 is CASSSGLAGTGETQYF. The DNA of the CDR3 is TGTGCCAGCAGCTCCGGACTAGCGGGGACGGGGGAGACCCAGTACTTC.

This chain joins TRBV6-1 and TRBJ2-2; 10 nucleotides agree with TRBD2. Germline trimming cut 8 bases from V and 5 bases from J; bases unmatched to any gene: 8. The CDR3 has 15 residues. From germline, CDR1 is MNHNS and CDR2 SASEGT. The CDR3 sequence is CASYISGRQTGELFF. The CDR3 DNA reads as TGTGCCAGCTATATTAGCGGGAGGCAGACCGGGGAGCTGTTTTTT.

This chain joins TRBV6-6 and TRBJ1-1; the D gene is possibly TRBD1 (6 bases). Germline lookup yields CDR1 MNHNY and CDR2 SVGAGI (reference sequence). With 2 bases removed from V and 3 bases from J, the gap between germline ends came to 10 bases. The CDR3 sequence is 14 residues long. The CDR3 loop is CASSYHRVDTEAFF. The CDR3, as DNA: TGTGCCAGCAGTTACCACAGGGTTGACACTGAAGCTTTCTTT.

J is TRBJ2-1 and V is TRBV30; 11 nucleotides line up with TRBD2. This CDR3 has 15 amino acids. Trimming cost V 4 bases and J 10 bases; bases outside gene matches: 12. Germline loops: CDR1 GTSNPN, CDR2 SVGIG (reference sequence). CDR3 residues: CAWTPRLAGGAEQFF. In nucleotides, the CDR3 is TGTGCCTGGACCCCTCGGCTAGCGGGAGGCGCAGAGCAGTTCTTC.

Only one count was recorded for this clone. This rearrangement joins TRBV19 to TRBJ2-1; D unclear. The germline CDR1 and CDR2 sequences are LNHDA and SQIVND (reference sequence). Trimming took 5 bases from V and 0 from J, leaving 11 bases between them. The CDR3 contains 15 residues. CDR3 DNA: TGTGCCAGTAGTCCGACTTGGAGCTCCTACAATGAGCAGTTCTTC. As protein: CASSPTWSSYNEQFF.

Only one count was recorded for this clone. The chain links TRBV5-1 to TRBJ1-4; weak D call: TRBD1 (6 bases). Between the trimmed V and J ends, which lost 4 bases and 5 bases, there was a span of 15 bases. The CDR3 extends over 15 amino acids. CDR1 and CDR2 from the germline V gene are SGHRS and YFSETQ. The CDR3: CASSRNRDKNEKLFF. DNA for the CDR3: TGCGCCAGCAGCAGAAACAGGGATAAGAATGAAAAACTGTTTTTT.

The genes are TRBV5-8 and TRBJ2-7; D is unresolved. CDR3 size: 13 residues. The germline CDR1 and CDR2 sequences are SGHTS and YDEGEE. V lost 0 bases, J lost 5 bases, and 9 bases lay in between. This chain's CDR3 is CASSLEAGNEQYF. CDR3 nucleotides: TGTGCCAGCAGCTTGGAGGCAGGTAACGAGCAGTACTTC.

The chain uses TRBV4-2 and TRBJ1-5; D remains ambiguous. Trimming took 1 base from V and 10 from J, leaving 14 bases between them. CDR1 is LGHNA and CDR2 is YNFKEQ in the germline V gene. The CDR3 has 14 amino acids. CDR3 nucleotide sequence: TGTGCCAGCAGCCAAGGTGGAGACGTCGATCCCCAGCATTTT. Amino acid sequence: CASSQGGDVDPQHF.